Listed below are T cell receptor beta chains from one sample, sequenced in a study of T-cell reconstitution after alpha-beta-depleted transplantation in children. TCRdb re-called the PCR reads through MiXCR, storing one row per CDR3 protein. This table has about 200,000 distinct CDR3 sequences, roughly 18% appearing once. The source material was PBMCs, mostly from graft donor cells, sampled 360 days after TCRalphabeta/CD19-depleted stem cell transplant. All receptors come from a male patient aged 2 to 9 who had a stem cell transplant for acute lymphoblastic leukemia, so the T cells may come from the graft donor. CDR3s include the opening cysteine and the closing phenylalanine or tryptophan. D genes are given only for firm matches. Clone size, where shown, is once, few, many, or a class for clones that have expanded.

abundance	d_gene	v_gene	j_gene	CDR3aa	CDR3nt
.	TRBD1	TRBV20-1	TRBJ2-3	CSAATGGGNTQYF	TGCAGTGCAGCGACAGGGGGCGGAAATACGCAGTATTTT
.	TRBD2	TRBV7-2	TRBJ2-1	CASSWGGGAYNEQFF	TGTGCCAGCAGCTGGGGTGGGGGGGCCTACAATGAGCAGTTCTTC
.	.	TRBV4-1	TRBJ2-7	CASSQVPRGQGGYEQYF	TGCGCCAGCAGCCAAGTGCCCCGGGGGCAGGGAGGCTACGAGCAGTACTTC
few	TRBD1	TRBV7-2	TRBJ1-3	CASSFGQVGNTIYF	TGTGCCAGCAGCTTCGGACAGGTTGGAAACACCATATATTTT
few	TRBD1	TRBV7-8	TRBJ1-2	CASSLAGEMGDRRGYTF	TGTGCCAGCAGCTTAGCGGGGGAAATGGGGGACAGACGGGGCTACACCTTC
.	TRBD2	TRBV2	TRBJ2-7	CASSRRTSFYSLPYEQYF	TGTGCCAGCAGTAGACGGACTAGTTTTTATTCTCTACCCTACGAGCAGTACTTC
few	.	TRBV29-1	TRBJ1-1	CSVTIQEMGEAFF	TGCAGCGTGACAATCCAGGAAATGGGTGAAGCTTTCTTT
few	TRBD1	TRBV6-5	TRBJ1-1	CASSYSGHPGTVNTEAFF	TGTGCCAGCAGTTACTCGGGACACCCAGGGACAGTGAACACTGAAGCTTTCTTT
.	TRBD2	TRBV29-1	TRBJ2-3	CSVNGGGGTDTQYF	TGCAGCGTCAACGGGGGGGGAGGAACAGATACGCAGTATTTT
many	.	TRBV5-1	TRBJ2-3	CASSLFGATDTQYF	TGCGCCAGCAGCTTGTTTGGGGCAACAGATACGCAGTATTTT
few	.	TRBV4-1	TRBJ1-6	CASSQDETVSPLHF	TGCGCCAGCAGCCAAGATGAGACAGTCTCACCCCTCCACTTT
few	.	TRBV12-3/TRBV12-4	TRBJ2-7	CASSLVLGTSYEQYF	TGTGCCAGCAGTTTAGTTCTTGGGACATCCTACGAGCAGTACTTC
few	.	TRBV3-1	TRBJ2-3	CASSMERSPSTDTQYF	TGTGCCAGCAGCATGGAGAGAAGTCCTAGCACAGATACGCAGTATTTT
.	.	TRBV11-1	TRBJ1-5	CASSSDRGWWDASNQPQHF	TGTGCCAGCAGCTCGGATCGGGGTTGGTGGGATGCTAGCAATCAGCCCCAGCATTTT
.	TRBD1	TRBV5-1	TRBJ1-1	CASSLSVTGQGLEAFF	TGCGCCAGCAGCTTGTCGGTGACGGGACAGGGCCTTGAAGCTTTCTTT
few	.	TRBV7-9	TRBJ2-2	CASRSFDTNTGELFF	TGTGCCAGCAGATCTTTTGACACGAACACCGGGGAGCTGTTTTTT
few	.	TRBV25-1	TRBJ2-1	CASSGGQGGFGNEQFF	TGTGCCAGCAGTGGGGGGCAGGGTGGTTTTGGCAATGAGCAGTTCTTC
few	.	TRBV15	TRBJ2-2	CATRAGENTGELFF	TGTGCCACCCGCGCAGGGGAGAACACCGGGGAGCTGTTTTTT
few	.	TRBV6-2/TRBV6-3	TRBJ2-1	CASSYSGAVTYNEQFF	TGTGCCAGCAGTTACTCCGGGGCGGTGACCTACAATGAGCAGTTCTTC
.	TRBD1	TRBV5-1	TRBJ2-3	CASEDQGATDTQYF	TGCGCCAGCGAGGATCAGGGGGCCACAGATACGCAGTATTTT
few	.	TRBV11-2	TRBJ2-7	CASSFGTDEQYF	TGTGCCAGCAGCTTTGGGACCGACGAGCAGTACTTC
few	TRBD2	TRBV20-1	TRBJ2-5	CSASRLSGRAWDQYF	TGCAGTGCTAGCCGCCTAAGCGGGAGGGCCTGGGACCAGTACTTC
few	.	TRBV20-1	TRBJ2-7	CSARDEVLPNEQYF	TGCAGTGCTAGAGATGAGGTATTACCTAACGAGCAGTACTTC
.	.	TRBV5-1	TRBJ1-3	CASSLVGQRVGNTIYF	TGCGCCAGCAGCTTGGTCGGGCAGAGAGTCGGAAACACCATATATTTT
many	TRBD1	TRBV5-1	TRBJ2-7	CASSSPPAGGASYEQYF	TGCGCCAGCAGCTCTCCCCCCGCAGGGGGCGCTTCCTACGAGCAGTACTTC
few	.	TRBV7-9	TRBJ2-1	CASSLSGTSVEQFF	TGTGCCAGCAGCTTGAGTGGGACGTCAGTTGAGCAGTTCTTC
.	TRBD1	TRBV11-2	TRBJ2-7	CASTQPRGRDEQYF	TGTGCCAGCACCCAGCCCAGGGGGCGAGACGAGCAGTACTTC
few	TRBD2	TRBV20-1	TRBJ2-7	CSALDAGRGAYEQYF	TGCAGTGCTCTAGATGCGGGGCGGGGGGCCTACGAGCAGTACTTC
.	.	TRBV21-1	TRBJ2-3	CASSKAGRTQGPDTQYF	TGTGCCAGCAGCAAAGCGGGCAGGACTCAGGGGCCAGATACGCAGTATTTT
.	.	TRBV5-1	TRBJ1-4	CASSFGRMSEKLFF	TGCGCCAGCAGCTTCGGCAGGATGTCGGAAAAACTGTTTTTT
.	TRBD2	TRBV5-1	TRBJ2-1	CASAMSGGAYNEQFF	TGCGCCAGCGCAATGAGCGGGGGGGCTTACAATGAGCAGTTCTTC
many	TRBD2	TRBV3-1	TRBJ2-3	CASSQGLAMTDTQYF	TGTGCCAGCAGCCAAGGACTAGCTATGACAGATACGCAGTATTTT
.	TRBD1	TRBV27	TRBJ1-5	CASGTVYSNQPQHF	TGTGCCAGTGGGACAGTTTATAGCAATCAGCCCCAGCATTTT
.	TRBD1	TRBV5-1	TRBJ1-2	CASSLRGTATYGYTF	TGCGCCAGCAGCCTTCGCGGGACAGCGACCTATGGCTACACCTTC
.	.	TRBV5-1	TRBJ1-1	CASSLVVAGSMNTEAFF	TGCGCCAGCAGCTTGGTAGTGGCAGGGTCTATGAACACTGAAGCTTTCTTT
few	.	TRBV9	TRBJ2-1	CASSVGVPEVGYEQFF	TGTGCCAGCAGCGTAGGGGTTCCAGAGGTGGGGTATGAGCAGTTCTTC
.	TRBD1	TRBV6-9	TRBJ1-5	CASSLGDRANQPQHF	TGTGCCAGCAGTTTGGGAGACAGGGCCAATCAGCCCCAGCATTTT
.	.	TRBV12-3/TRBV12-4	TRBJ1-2	CASSLRAGVGNYGYTF	TGTGCCAGCAGTTTACGGGCAGGGGTCGGTAACTATGGCTACACCTTC
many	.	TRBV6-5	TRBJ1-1	CASSYSGGSTEAFF	TGTGCCAGCAGTTACTCTGGGGGTAGCACTGAAGCTTTCTTT
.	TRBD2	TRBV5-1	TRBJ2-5	CASSSLLAEETQYF	TGCGCCAGCAGCTCCTTACTAGCGGAAGAGACCCAGTACTTC
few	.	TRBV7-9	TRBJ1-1	CASSLNRRNTEAFF	TGTGCCAGCAGCTTAAACAGGAGAAACACTGAAGCTTTCTTT
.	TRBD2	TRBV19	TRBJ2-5	CASSPQRLAETQYF	TGTGCCAGTAGTCCCCAGAGACTAGCGGAGACCCAGTACTTC
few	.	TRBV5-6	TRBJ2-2	CASSYLGDTGELFF	TGTGCCAGCAGCTACTTAGGTGACACCGGGGAGCTGTTTTTT
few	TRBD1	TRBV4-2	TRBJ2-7	CASIPRLGGPGRIPYEQYF	TGTGCCAGCATCCCTCGATTAGGGGGCCCGGGCCGTATTCCTTACGAGCAGTACTTC
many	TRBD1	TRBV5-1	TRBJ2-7	CASSPGTVSYEQYF	TGCGCCAGCAGCCCCGGGACAGTCTCCTACGAGCAGTACTTC
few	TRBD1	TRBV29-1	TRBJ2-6	CSAKSGQGGGANVLTF	TGCAGCGCAAAATCGGGACAGGGGGGAGGGGCCAACGTCCTGACTTTC
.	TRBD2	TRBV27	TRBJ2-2	CASSPGGGPWTGELFF	TGTGCCAGCAGCCCGGGGGGGGGACCTTGGACCGGGGAGCTGTTTTTT
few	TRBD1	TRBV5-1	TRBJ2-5	CASSLVPGQGAQETQYF	TGCGCCAGCAGCTTGGTCCCGGGACAGGGGGCCCAAGAGACCCAGTACTTC
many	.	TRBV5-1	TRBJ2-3	CASSLQALDWSDTQYF	TGCGCCAGCAGCTTACAGGCACTAGATTGGTCTGATACGCAGTATTTT
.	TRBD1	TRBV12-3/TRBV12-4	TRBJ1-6	CASSLAGQSRHSPLHF	TGTGCCAGCAGTTTAGCGGGACAGAGTCGGCATTCACCCCTCCACTTT
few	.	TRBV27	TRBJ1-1	CASSPGPTDYAGF	TGTGCCAGCAGTCCAGGCCCCACTGATTATGCCGGATTT
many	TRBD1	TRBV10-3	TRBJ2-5	CAVQGEMETQYF	TGTGCCGTCCAGGGGGAAATGGAGACCCAGTACTTC
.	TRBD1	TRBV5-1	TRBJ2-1	CASSLIQGADNEQFF	TGCGCCAGCAGCTTAATACAGGGGGCCGACAATGAGCAGTTCTTC
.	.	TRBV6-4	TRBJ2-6	CASSSAPVPSGANVLTF	TGTGCCAGCTCTTCAGCACCGGTTCCCTCTGGGGCCAACGTCCTGACTTTC
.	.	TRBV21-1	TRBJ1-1	CASSKRGMAEAFF	TGTGCCAGCAGCAAAAGAGGAATGGCTGAAGCTTTCTTT
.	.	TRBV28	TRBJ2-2	CASKKSGWAGELFF	TGTGCCAGCAAGAAGTCAGGCTGGGCCGGGGAGCTGTTTTTT